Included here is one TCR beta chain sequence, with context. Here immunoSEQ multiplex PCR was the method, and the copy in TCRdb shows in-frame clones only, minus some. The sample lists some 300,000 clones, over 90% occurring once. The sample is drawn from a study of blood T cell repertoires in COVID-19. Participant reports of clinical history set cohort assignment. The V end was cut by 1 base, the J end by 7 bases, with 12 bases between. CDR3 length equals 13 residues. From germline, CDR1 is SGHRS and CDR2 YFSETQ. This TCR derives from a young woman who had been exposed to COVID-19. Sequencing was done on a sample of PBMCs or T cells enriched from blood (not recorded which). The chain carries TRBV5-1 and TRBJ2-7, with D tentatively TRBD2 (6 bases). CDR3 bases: TGCGCCAGCAGCTTGTCGCGGGGCTGGGAGCAGTACTTC. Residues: CASSLSRGWEQYF.